This section outlines one TCR beta chain sequence together with its context. The antigen is undetermined. The CDR3 sequence is 15 residues long. Trimming cost V 2 bases and J 5 bases; bases outside gene matches: 5. CDR1 and CDR2 from the germline V gene are SGHKS and YYEKEE (reference sequence). TCRdb keeps only in-frame clones here, not all; method: immunoSEQ multiplex PCR. The sample holds tens of thousands of clones, about four fifths seen once. This entry is derived from a study of OX40 agonist ivuxolimab in advanced cancers. Overall study results and limits: Part of the nonresponder group also had normalized T-cell clonal expansion that was low.

This receptor was obtained from an adult with an advanced solid tumor such as melanoma, head and neck, liver or kidney cancer. The chain links TRBV5-5 to TRBJ2-2; 8 nucleotides line up with TRBD1. Sequenced here: CD4+ or CD8+ T cells sorted from blood, sampled in a trial of the OX40 agonist ivuxolimab. CDR3 residues: CASSLQGEKTGELFF. In DNA form, the CDR3 reads TGTGCCAGCAGCTTACAGGGGGAGAAAACCGGGGAGCTGTTTTTT.